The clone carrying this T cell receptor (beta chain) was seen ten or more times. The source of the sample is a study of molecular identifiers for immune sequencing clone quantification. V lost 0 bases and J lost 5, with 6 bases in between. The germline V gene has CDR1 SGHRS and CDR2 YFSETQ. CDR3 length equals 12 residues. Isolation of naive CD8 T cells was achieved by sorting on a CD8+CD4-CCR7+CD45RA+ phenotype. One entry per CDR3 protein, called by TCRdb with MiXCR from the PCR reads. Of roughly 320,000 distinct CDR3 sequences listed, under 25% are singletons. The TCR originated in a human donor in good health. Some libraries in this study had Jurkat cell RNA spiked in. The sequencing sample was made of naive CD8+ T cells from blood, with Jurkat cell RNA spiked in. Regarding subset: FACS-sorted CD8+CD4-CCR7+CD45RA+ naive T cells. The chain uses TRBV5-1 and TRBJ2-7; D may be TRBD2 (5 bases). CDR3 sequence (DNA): TGCGCCAGCAGCTTGGCCGGGAACGAGCAGTACTTC. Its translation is CASSLAGNEQYF.